Below, 26 T cell receptor beta chains from the same sample are listed, as sequenced in a study of T cells in Graves' hyperthyroidism and ophthalmopathy. From RNA transcripts, TCR beta CDR3 regions were amplified. In the first-round RT-PCR of the TCR CDR3, the HTBI primer set was used. TCRdb processed the multiplex PCR reads anew with MiXCR; each CDR3 protein has one entry. The sample shows over 700,000 distinct CDR3 sequences, more than 30% of them seen only once. Input material: blood. The source of these receptors is a man aged 18 to 30 with Graves' hyperthyroidism.

J is TRBJ2-7 and V is TRBV10-3; TRBD1 agrees at 10 bases. Germline V gives CDR1 ENHRY, CDR2 SYGVKD. The CDR3 spans 12 residues. This CDR3 is CAAKGQGYEQYF. The CDR3 DNA reads as TGTGCTGCTAAGGGACAGGGGTACGAGCAGTACTTC.

The chain couples TRBV10-3 to TRBJ2-5; 9 nucleotides agree with TRBD1. From germline, CDR1 is ENHRY and CDR2 SYGVKD. The V segment lost 10 bases and the J segment 3 bases; nucleotides outside the gene matches: 6. The CDR3 consists of 13 residues. The CDR3 here is CATTTGGKETQYF. The DNA of the CDR3 is TGTGCCACTACGACAGGGGGAAAAGAGACCCAGTACTTC.

This clonotype was counted ten times or more. The chain carries TRBV29-1 and TRBJ1-2, with a weak D call TRBD1 (6 bases). The CDR3 is 13 residues long. Trimming pared 6 bases from V and 1 base from J, leaving 12 bases between. Germline V gives CDR1 SQVTM, CDR2 ANQGSEA. CDR3 nucleotide sequence: TGCAGCGTCCTGACAGGAAATAACTATGGCTACACCTTC. Translating it yields CSVLTGNNYGYTF.

The chain recombines TRBV2 with TRBJ2-5; maybe TRBD2 (6 bases). The germline gives CDR1 SNHLY, CDR2 FYNNEI. This CDR3 spans 13 amino acids. Trimming pared 8 bases from V and 4 bases from J, leaving 14 bases between. The CDR3 nucleotides read TGTGCCAGCTCTGTGGGAGGAGCAGAGACCCAGTACTTC. As protein: CASSVGGAETQYF.

This clonotype was observed many times. This sequence joins TRBV19 and TRBJ1-5, with D maybe TRBD1 (6 bases). The CDR3 consists of 16 residues. The germline V gene has CDR1 LNHDA and CDR2 SQIVND (reference sequence). Trimming removed 10 bases from V and 2 bases from J, with 21 bases in between. CDR3 in amino acids: CATGLEGGQGNQPQHF. In nucleotides, the CDR3 is TGTGCCACCGGCCTTGAAGGGGGGCAAGGCAATCAGCCCCAGCATTTT.

The chain is built from TRBV15 and TRBJ1-5; no clear D gene. V lost 0 bases, J lost 14 bases, and 14 bases lay in between. Germline CDR1 LNHNV, CDR2 YYDKDF (reference sequence). This CDR3 is built from 13 residues. CDR3 loop: CATSRERSSYEHF. The DNA for the CDR3 is TGTGCCACCAGCAGAGAGAGATCTTCCTACGAGCATTTT.

V is TRBV10-3 and J is TRBJ2-7, with a tentative D call TRBD1 (5 bases). Deletions cut 0 bases from V and 6 bases from J, with 15 bases between. The V gene's germline CDR1 is ENHRY and CDR2 SYGVKD. The CDR3 loop spans 15 amino acids. As DNA, the CDR3 is TGTGCCATCAGTGAGTCGTCGGGTGGGGCGTCCGAGCAGTACTTC. Translation: CAISESSGGASEQYF.

V is TRBV4-3 and J is TRBJ2-7; TRBD1 matches at 9 bases. Trimming took 2 bases from V and 0 from J; bases not matched to a gene: 2. This CDR3 contains 15 residues. CDR1 and CDR2 (germline): LGHNA, YSLEER. DNA of the CDR3: TGCGCCAGCAGCCAATTACAGGGGGCCTCCTACGAGCAGTACTTC. It yields the protein CASSQLQGASYEQYF.

The sample holds many counts of this clonotype. The gene calls are TRBV29-1 and TRBJ2-7, with a tentative D call TRBD1 (5 bases). Trimming removed 4 bases from V and 3 bases from J, with 13 bases in between. Per the germline V gene, CDR1 is SQVTM and CDR2 is ANQGSEA. This CDR3 spans 13 amino acids. The CDR3 here is CSVVTGLDYEQYF. In DNA, the CDR3 is TGCAGCGTTGTTACAGGCCTCGACTACGAGCAGTACTTC.

Notes on this clonotype: Given a much more abundant clone one base away, this may be a read error. The V and J genes are TRBV24-1 and TRBJ1-2; D may be TRBD1 (5 bases). Germline lookup yields CDR1 KGHDR and CDR2 SFDVKD. This CDR3 comprises 13 residues. DNA of the CDR3: TGTACCAGCAGTGTTACAGGAGGCTATGGCTACACCTTC. Residues: CTSSVTGGYGYTF.

The sample holds one count of this clonotype. CDR3 nucleotides: TGTGCCAGCAGCCTACCGTGGCGGGCGAACACTGAAGCTTTCTTT. Translating it yields CASSLPWRANTEAFF. This chain joins TRBV7-2 and TRBJ1-1; D call uncertain. The CDR3 extends over 15 amino acids. The V end was cut by 5 bases, the J end by 1 base, with 14 bases between. Per the germline V gene, CDR1 is SGHTA and CDR2 is FQGNSA.

The chain is built from TRBV5-4 and TRBJ1-3, with TRBD1 identical over 9 bases. The CDR3 runs 15 residues. CDR1 and CDR2 from the germline V gene are SGHNT and YYREEE (reference sequence). The V gene end was trimmed by 3 bases and the J gene end by 6 bases; junction bases not matched to a gene: 7. CDR3 protein: CASSSPGQGANTIYF. The DNA for the CDR3 is TGTGCCAGCAGCTCGCCGGGACAGGGAGCAAACACCATATATTTT.

Many counts were recorded for this clonotype. This rearrangement joins TRBV29-1 to TRBJ2-2; D is ambiguous. The length of the CDR3 is 13 residues. Trimming pared 5 bases from V and 1 base from J, leaving 8 bases between. Germline V gives CDR1 SQVTM, CDR2 ANQGSEA. Written as DNA, the CDR3 is TGCAGCGTTCGAGGCGTGAACACCGGGGAGCTGTTTTTT. Translating it yields CSVRGVNTGELFF.

This clonotype was detected only a few times. The V call is TRBV20-1, the J call TRBJ2-7, with D possibly being TRBD1 (5 bases). V gave up 7 bases and J gave up 0 bases, with 22 bases separating them. Germline CDR1 DFQATT, CDR2 SNEGSKA (reference sequence). The CDR3 loop spans 16 amino acids. CDR3 loop: CSGAPPETVSSYEQYF. CDR3 DNA: TGCAGTGGCGCACCTCCAGAGACAGTCAGCTCCTACGAGCAGTACTTC.

The J gene is TRBJ2-2, the V gene TRBV5-1; maybe TRBD2 (5 bases). The CDR3 length is 15 residues. The germline V gene encodes CDR1 SGHRS and CDR2 YFSETQ. V dropped 5 bases and J dropped 3 bases, with 14 bases sitting between them. The CDR3 sequence is CASRDPRADTGELFF. CDR3 in DNA: TGCGCCAGCAGGGACCCGAGAGCGGACACCGGGGAGCTGTTTTTT.

On this clonotype: One end of the junction does not line up with germline, which may come from a read error. The rearrangement links TRBV7-3 to TRBJ2-5, with 7 bases identical to TRBD2. The CDR3 is made up of 17 amino acids. Germline V gene sequence: CDR1 SGHTA, CDR2 FQGTGA. Here the CDR3 reads CASSQGEGRESMETQYF. In nucleotides, the CDR3 is TGCGCCAGCAGCCAAGGGGAGGGACGGGAGTCCATGGAGACCCAGTACTTC.

This clonotype has at least ten counts. J is TRBJ2-6 and V is TRBV4-3, with D hard to call. V lost 2 bases and J 4 bases, leaving 9 bases between the germline ends. CDR3 size: 15 residues. The V gene's germline CDR1 is LGHNA and CDR2 YSLEER. The CDR3, as DNA: TGCGCCAGCAGCCAAAAGGGCACGGGGGCCAACGTCCTGACTTTC. It specifies CASSQKGTGANVLTF.

V is TRBV7-2 and J is TRBJ2-7; 10 nucleotides line up with TRBD1. Germline CDR1 and CDR2: SGHTA and FQGNSA. The V gene end was trimmed by 3 bases and the J gene end by 5 bases; junction bases not matched to a gene: 4. The CDR3 is 14 residues long. CDR3 in amino acids: CASSFGTGDHEQYF. Written as DNA, the CDR3 is TGTGCCAGCAGCTTTGGGACAGGGGATCACGAGCAGTACTTC. Variable domain in full (rest from reference TRBV7-2 and TRBJ2-7): GAGVSQSPSNKVTEKGKDVELRCDPISGHTALYWYRQSLGQGLEFLIYFQGNSAPDKSGLPSDRFSAERTGGSVSTLTIQRTQQEDSAVYLCASSFGTGDHEQYFGPGTRLTVT.

As regards this clonotype: One end of the junction does not line up with germline, which may come from a read error. The chain recombines TRBV7-7 with TRBJ1-1, with D unclear. The V gene's germline CDR1 is SSHAT and CDR2 FNYEAQ (reference sequence). This CDR3 is built from 16 residues. CDR3 residues: CASSQGETSRFTEAFF. The CDR3 DNA sequence: TGCGCCAGCAGCCAAGGTGAAACAAGCAGGTTCACTGAAGCTTTCTTT.

The CDR3 sequence: CASSEAHLPSSYEQYF. In nucleotides, the CDR3 is TGTGCCAGCAGTGAAGCACACCTCCCGAGCTCCTACGAGCAGTACTTC. The V gene is TRBV7-2, the J gene TRBJ2-7, with unresolved D. CDR3 size: 16 residues. Germline CDR1 reads SGHTA; CDR2 reads FQGNSA. V lost 6 bases to trimming and J lost 0 bases, with 18 bases between them.

This clonotype was counted a few times. The CDR3 DNA sequence: TGTGCCAGCAGCCAAGTTGGAACAGCGAACACTGAAGCTTTCTTT. Translation: CASSQVGTANTEAFF. The chain couples TRBV4-2 to TRBJ1-1; D is undetermined. Germline-derived CDR1 and CDR2 are LGHNA and YNFKEQ. Trimming shortened V by 1 base and J by 1 base, and 10 bases separated the two germline ends. The CDR3 is 15 residues long.

The V and J genes are TRBV2 and TRBJ1-3; D is unresolved. Germline CDR1 is SNHLY and CDR2 is FYNNEI. The CDR3 has 14 amino acids. V was trimmed by 8 bases and J by 4 bases, leaving 15 bases between them. Here the CDR3 DNA reads TGTGCCAGCCACTCACAAGGGTCAGGAAACACCATATATTTT. Its translation: CASHSQGSGNTIYF. Complete variable domain (other parts from reference TRBV2 and TRBJ1-3): EPEVTQTPSHQVTQMGQEVILRCVPISNHLYFYWYRQILGQKVEFLVSFYNNEISEKSEIFDDQFSVERPDGSNFTLKIRSTKLEDSAMYFCASHSQGSGNTIYFGEGSWLTVV.

The chain recombines TRBV10-3 with TRBJ1-4; D is possibly TRBD1 (5 bases). The CDR3 consists of 11 residues. The V gene's germline CDR1 is ENHRY and CDR2 SYGVKD. This CDR3 is CGRDSEEKLFF. CDR3 in DNA: TGTGGCCGGGACTCTGAGGAAAAACTGTTTTTT.

This clonotype was counted only a few times. This chain connects TRBV5-1 to TRBJ2-2, with 10 nucleotides matching TRBD2. Per the germline V gene, CDR1 is SGHRS and CDR2 is YFSETQ. The ends lost 4 bases at V and 2 bases at J; junction bases unmatched: 11. The CDR3 is 18 amino acids. The CDR3 DNA sequence: TGCGCCAGCAGCATTGGTTGGCTAGCGGGGGACAACACCGGGGAGCTGTTTTTT. This codes for CASSIGWLAGDNTGELFF.

For this clonotype: Since a much larger clone is just one base distant, this may be a read error. The rearrangement joins TRBV10-2 to TRBJ1-1, with D hard to call. V dropped 4 bases and J dropped 10 bases, with 10 bases sitting between them. The CDR3 is 11 residues long. Germline lookup yields CDR1 WSHSY and CDR2 SAAADI. The chain's CDR3 is CASSVSEGAFF. The CDR3 nucleotides are TGCGCCAGCAGTGTGTCCGAGGGAGCTTTCTTT.

A few counts support this clonotype. The chain combines TRBV12-5 with TRBJ1-5; 8 positions match TRBD1. Germline CDR1 reads LGHNT; CDR2 reads FRNRAP. V dropped 6 bases and J dropped 2; count of bases not matched to a gene: 6. This CDR3 is built from 15 residues. CDR3 sequence: CASGRTGIGNQPQHF. For the CDR3, the DNA is TGTGCTAGTGGCCGGACAGGGATAGGCAATCAGCCCCAGCATTTT. The full variable domain, its missing parts supplied by reference TRBV12-5 and TRBJ1-5, is DARVTQTPRHKVTEMGQEVTMRCQPILGHNTVFWYRQTMMQGLELLAYFRNRAPLDDSGMPKDRFSAEMPDATLATLKIQPSEPRDSAVYFCASGRTGIGNQPQHFGDGTRLSIL.